Listed below are T cell receptor beta chains from one sample, sequenced in a study of blood T cell repertoires in COVID-19. Some clones are missing from TCRdb's copy, which holds only in-frame ones; the method was immunoSEQ multiplex PCR. This sample yields fewer than 400,000 clones, of which 87% are seen a single time; around 9% belongs to the top ten. Sequencing used PBMCs or T cells enriched from blood (not recorded which). The receptors stem from a woman between 18 and 29 years old who had recovered from COVID-19. The CDR3 runs from the conserved cysteine through the conserved F or W. Fields, in order: V gene, D gene, clone size, J gene, CDR3 protein, CDR3 DNA. D genes are given only for firm matches. The listing skips clone size in some rows; elsewhere it reads once, few, many or a size class.

V: TRBV30; D: .; size: .; J: TRBJ1-1; CDR3: CAWRKHLNTEAFF; DNA: TGTGCCTGGAGGAAACATTTGAACACTGAAGCTTTCTTT
V: TRBV11-1; D: TRBD2; size: once; J: TRBJ2-1; CDR3: CASSTITSGGYNEQFF; DNA: TGTGCCAGCAGCACGATAACTAGCGGGGGGTACAATGAGCAGTTCTTC
V: TRBV29-1; D: TRBD1; size: .; J: TRBJ1-4; CDR3: CSVEERGPNEKLFF; DNA: TGCAGCGTTGAAGAGAGGGGGCCTAATGAAAAACTGTTTTTT
V: TRBV6-5; D: .; size: .; J: TRBJ2-7; CDR3: CASSYSRTGGEQYF; DNA: TGTGCCAGCAGTTACTCGAGGACAGGAGGGGAGCAGTACTTC
V: TRBV7-8; D: TRBD1; size: .; J: TRBJ2-7; CDR3: CASSLAGTGSYEQYF; DNA: TGTGCCAGCAGCTTAGCGGGGACAGGCTCCTACGAGCAGTACTTC
V: TRBV2; D: .; size: .; J: TRBJ1-5; CDR3: CASSNRVYSNQPQHF; DNA: TGTGCCAGCAGTAACAGGGTTTATAGCAATCAGCCCCAGCATTTT
V: TRBV5-8; D: TRBD2; size: .; J: TRBJ2-4; CDR3: CASSPQFGLAGLGMNIQYF; DNA: TGTGCCAGCAGCCCACAATTCGGACTAGCGGGCCTGGGTATGAACATTCAGTACTTC
V: TRBV19; D: TRBD2; size: .; J: TRBJ2-1; CDR3: CASSISASGSGNNEQFF; DNA: TGTGCCAGTAGTATATCCGCTAGCGGGAGTGGAAACAATGAGCAGTTCTTC
V: TRBV6-2/TRBV6-3; D: .; size: few; J: TRBJ2-2; CDR3: CASSYLTENTGELFF; DNA: TGTGCCAGCAGTTATCTAACAGAGAACACCGGGGAGCTGTTTTTT
V: TRBV4-1; D: TRBD1; size: once; J: TRBJ1-1; CDR3: CASSLTRGQGLYMNTEAFF; DNA: TGCGCCAGCAGCCTCACGAGGGGGCAGGGGCTTTACATGAACACTGAAGCTTTCTTT
V: TRBV7-3; D: .; size: .; J: TRBJ2-3; CDR3: CASSPGETSTDTQYF; DNA: TGTGCCAGCAGTCCGGGGGAAACTAGCACAGATACGCAGTATTTT
V: TRBV7-3; D: TRBD2; size: .; J: TRBJ2-1; CDR3: CASSLPGGAGVSDEQFF; DNA: TGTGCCAGCAGCTTACCCGGCGGAGCGGGAGTTTCCGATGAGCAGTTCTTC
V: TRBV7-3; D: .; size: once; J: TRBJ2-1; CDR3: CASSLTNGEQFF; DNA: TGTGCCAGCAGCTTAACTAACGGTGAGCAGTTCTTC
V: TRBV7-3; D: TRBD1; size: .; J: TRBJ2-2; CDR3: CASSLGVSGGLGELFF; DNA: TGTGCCAGCAGCCTAGGGGTGTCAGGGGGCCTCGGGGAGCTGTTTTTT
V: TRBV28; D: .; size: .; J: TRBJ2-7; CDR3: CASSWAGRTEGREQYF; DNA: TGTGCCAGCAGTTGGGCCGGACGGACCGAGGGCCGCGAGCAGTACTTC
V: TRBV7-3; D: .; size: once; J: TRBJ1-3; CDR3: CASSPGGPGNTIYF; DNA: TGTGCCAGCAGCCCCGGGGGACCCGGAAACACCATATATTTT
V: TRBV6-5; D: .; size: .; J: TRBJ2-3; CDR3: CASTEGGADTQYF; DNA: TGTGCCAGCACCGAGGGGGGGGCAGATACGCAGTATTTT
V: TRBV19; D: TRBD1; size: .; J: TRBJ2-3; CDR3: CASRDRGGSTDTQYF; DNA: TGTGCCAGCCGGGACAGGGGAGGGAGCACAGATACGCAGTATTTT
V: TRBV19; D: .; size: .; J: TRBJ1-5; CDR3: CASSMVPSVSNQPQHF; DNA: TGTGCCAGTAGTATGGTTCCCTCGGTTTCCAATCAGCCCCAGCATTTT
V: TRBV15; D: .; size: .; J: TRBJ1-5; CDR3: CATSGLGMRDQPQHF; DNA: TGTGCCACCAGCGGGCTCGGGATGAGGGATCAGCCCCAGCATTTT
V: TRBV18; D: TRBD2; size: few; J: TRBJ2-2; CDR3: CASSPPGTSGYTGELFF; DNA: TGTGCCAGCTCACCACCAGGGACTAGCGGATACACCGGGGAGCTGTTTTTT
V: TRBV6-4; D: .; size: .; J: TRBJ1-2; CDR3: CASSPGTRYGYTF; DNA: TGTGCCAGCAGTCCCGGGACACGCTATGGCTACACCTTC
V: TRBV6-2/TRBV6-3; D: .; size: .; J: TRBJ1-3; CDR3: CASSYYLPGRERNSGNTIYF; DNA: TGTGCCAGCAGTTACTATCTCCCCGGGAGGGAACGAAACTCTGGAAACACCATATATTTT